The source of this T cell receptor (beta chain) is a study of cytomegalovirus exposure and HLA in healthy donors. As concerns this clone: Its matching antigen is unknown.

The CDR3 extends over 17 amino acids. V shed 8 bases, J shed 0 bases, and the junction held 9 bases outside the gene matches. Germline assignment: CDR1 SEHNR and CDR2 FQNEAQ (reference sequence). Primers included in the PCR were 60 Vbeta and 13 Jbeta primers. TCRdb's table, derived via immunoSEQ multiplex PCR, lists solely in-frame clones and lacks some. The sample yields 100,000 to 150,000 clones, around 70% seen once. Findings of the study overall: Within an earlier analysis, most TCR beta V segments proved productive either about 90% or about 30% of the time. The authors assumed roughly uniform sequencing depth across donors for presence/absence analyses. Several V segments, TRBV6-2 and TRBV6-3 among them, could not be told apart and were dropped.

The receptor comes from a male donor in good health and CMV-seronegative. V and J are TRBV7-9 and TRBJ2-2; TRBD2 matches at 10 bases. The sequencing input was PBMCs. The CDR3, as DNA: TGTGCCAGCTGCGGTCAACTAGCGGGGACGAACACCGGGGAGCTGTTTTTT. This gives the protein CASCGQLAGTNTGELFF.